The clone carrying this T cell receptor beta chain appeared a few times. Its antigen is undetermined. TCRdb reprocessed the RT-PCR reads via MiXCR and lists one record per CDR3 protein. Among some 300,000 distinct CDR3 sequences listed, over 20% were seen once. These data belong to a study of response to subunit inactivated influenza vaccine. Study-wide findings and caveats: Authors suggested each seasonal influenza vaccination recruits few new T cells.

Germline V gives CDR1 SGHKS, CDR2 YYEKEE (reference sequence). The CDR3 is 16 amino acids. Trimming removed 3 bases from V and 4 bases from J; junction bases left unmatched: 5. This specimen consisted of PBMCs from blood, obtained about 20 months after vaccination. The chain is built from TRBV5-5 and TRBJ1-5; TRBD1 matches at 12 bases. The sequence came from a man between 50 and 75 years old who received an inactivated influenza vaccine. CDR3 sequence reads: CASSWGTGGGNQPQHF. The CDR3 bases are TGTGCCAGCAGCTGGGGGACAGGGGGCGGAAATCAGCCCCAGCATTTT.